The 20 T cell receptor beta chains reported below all come from one sample, sequenced in a study of blood T cell repertoires in COVID-19 (dated by TCRdb to about 2020). The library was produced with the immunoSEQ multiplex PCR assay. Entries here come from immuneACCESS through TCRdb and include only in-frame sequences with V and J called. Some clones fail to appear in such tables; in the studies checked, an unresolved V gene covers under half of the shortfall, and the cause of the remainder is unknown. This sample has some 5,600 clones in its table, and 84% of those were observed once. The ten largest clonotypes hold about 12% of the sample. The sample taken for sequencing was peripheral blood. The receptors shown here come from a human donor in a cohort sampled during active COVID-19.

V and J are TRBV6-6 and TRBJ1-3, with 7 bases lining up with TRBD1. The CDR3 spans 15 residues. Germline values: CDR1 MNHNY, CDR2 SVGAGI (reference sequence). After removal of 2 bases from V and 2 bases from J, the junction contained 3 bases not matched to a gene. The CDR3 protein is CASSYGTGAGNTIYF. The CDR3 coding sequence is TGTGCCAGCAGTTACGGCACAGGGGCTGGAAACACCATATATTTT.

The V and J genes are TRBV6-5 and TRBJ2-2; perhaps TRBD1 as D (5 bases). Germline CDR1 MNHEY, CDR2 SVGAGI. V was cut by 4 bases and J by 1 base, with 10 bases left in between. The CDR3 extends over 15 amino acids. The CDR3: CASSSQGQNTGELFF. Here the CDR3 DNA reads TGTGCCAGCAGTTCCCAGGGCCAGAACACCGGGGAGCTGTTTTTT.

This rearrangement joins TRBV6-6 to TRBJ2-1, with TRBD2 matching 7 bases. CDR3 length: 13 amino acids. Per germline, CDR1 MNHNY and CDR2 SVGAGI (reference sequence). Germline trimming cut 6 bases from V and 5 bases from J; bases unmatched to any gene: 4. The CDR3 spells CASSGRWDNEQFF. The DNA for the CDR3 is TGTGCCAGCAGCGGGAGGTGGGACAATGAGCAGTTCTTC.

This chain joins TRBV7-8 and TRBJ1-3; TRBD1 might be the D (5 bases). Trimming cost V 1 base and J 3 bases, with 25 bases left between them. Per the germline V gene, CDR1 is SGHVS and CDR2 is FQNEAQ. This CDR3 is built from 20 residues. The chain's CDR3 is CASSLVARALARGLGNTIYF. The CDR3, as DNA: TGTGCCAGCAGCTTAGTGGCGAGAGCGTTGGCAAGGGGCCTTGGAAACACCATATATTTT.

This chain uses TRBV15 with TRBJ2-7; possibly TRBD1 for D (6 bases). CDR3 length: 14 residues. The V and J ends lost 6 bases and 4 bases respectively, with 16 bases between them. The germline V gene encodes CDR1 LNHNV and CDR2 YYDKDF (reference sequence). The CDR3 DNA reads TGTGCCACCAGAGCTTTGGGGGCGTCTTACGAGCAGTACTTC. It encodes CATRALGASYEQYF.

This clone was picked up one time. This chain connects TRBV3-1 (or the pseudogene TRBV3-2) to TRBJ1-4; possible D gene TRBD1, 5 bases. CDR1 is LGHDT, CDR2 YNNKEL, per germline (reference sequence). CDR3 length: 14 residues. Trimming shortened V by 6 bases and J by 2 bases, and 10 bases separated the two germline ends. The CDR3 protein is CASSRGETNEKLFF. Here the CDR3 DNA reads TGTGCCAGCAGTCGGGGGGAGACTAATGAAAAACTGTTTTTT.

As regards this clone: The sample contains more than one DNA sequence encoding this CDR3. This chain joins TRBV11-2 and TRBJ2-2, with a tentative D call TRBD2 (7 bases). With 1 base removed from V and 6 bases from J, the gap between germline ends came to 24 bases. Germline loops: CDR1 SGHAT, CDR2 FQNNGV. The CDR3 runs to 19 residues. The CDR3 DNA is TGTGCCAGCAGCTTAGCTTCAGGGGCCGGGGGGCGGCGGGCCGGGGAGCTGTTTTTT. Protein product: CASSLASGAGGRRAGELFF.

The chain recombines TRBV4-1 with TRBJ2-3, with a tentative D call TRBD2 (6 bases). The germline V gene has CDR1 MGHRA and CDR2 YSYEKL. This CDR3 is built from 17 residues. Trimming took 0 bases from V and 2 from J, leaving 15 bases between them. The CDR3 DNA follows: TGCGCCAGCAGCCAAGATCTGCTAGCGAGCATCACAGATACGCAGTATTTT. Encoded protein: CASSQDLLASITDTQYF.

The sample holds one count of this clone. V usage is TRBV5-6 and J usage is TRBJ2-1, with 9 positions matching TRBD2. This CDR3 has 18 residues. V gave up 0 bases and J gave up 0 bases; unmatched junction bases: 7. Germline values: CDR1 SGHDT, CDR2 YYEEEE. This CDR3 reads CASSLELLAGSSYNEQFF. CDR3 coding DNA: TGTGCCAGCAGCTTGGAGCTGCTAGCGGGGAGCTCCTACAATGAGCAGTTCTTC. The whole variable domain, filled in from reference TRBV5-6 and TRBJ2-1, reads DAGVTQSPTHLIKTRGQQVTLRCSPKSGHDTVSWYQQALGQGPQFIFQYYEEEERQRGNFPDRFSGHQFPNYSSELNVNALLLGDSALYLCASSLELLAGSSYNEQFFGPGTRLTVL.

This clone was recorded a few times. For the CDR3, the DNA is TGTGCCAGCAGTTCTAGCGGCCTTTTTCTTGCGGAGCAGTTCTTC. Translated: CASSSSGLFLAEQFF. The rearrangement uses TRBV7-9 and TRBJ2-1, with 7 nucleotides matching TRBD2. CDR1 SEHNR and CDR2 FQNEAQ come from the germline V gene (reference sequence). The CDR3 consists of 15 residues. J gave up 10 bases and V 6 bases, and 15 bases lay outside the gene matches.

The chain joins TRBV19 to TRBJ2-7; weak D call: TRBD1 (6 bases). In germline, CDR1 is LNHDA, CDR2 SQIVND (reference sequence). The CDR3 sequence is 14 residues long. With 1 base removed from V and 1 base from J, the gap between germline ends came to 8 bases. The chain's CDR3 is CASSIGDNSYEQYF. CDR3 nucleotide sequence: TGTGCCAGTAGTATAGGGGACAATTCCTACGAGCAGTACTTC.

There are a few counts of this clone. The chain has TRBV4-2 and TRBJ1-5; D is possibly TRBD1 (5 bases). Germline lookup yields CDR1 LGHNA and CDR2 YNFKEQ. This CDR3 contains 15 residues. Trimming left V 4 bases short and J 8 bases short, with 18 bases between. As DNA, the CDR3 is TGTGCCAGCAGCCGGGCCCCGGGGGAGGAAAAGCCCCAGCATTTT. This translates into CASSRAPGEEKPQHF.

The chain has TRBV11-2 and TRBJ2-2, with 8 bases matching TRBD1. With V trimmed by 3 bases and J by 4 bases, 1 base remained unmatched. In germline, CDR1 is SGHAT, CDR2 FQNNGV. The CDR3 is 14 amino acids. The CDR3 reads CASSLTGVTGELFF. In DNA form, the CDR3 reads TGTGCCAGCAGCTTGACAGGGGTCACCGGGGAGCTGTTTTTT. Drawing the rest from reference TRBV11-2 and TRBJ2-2, the complete variable domain is EAGVAQSPRYKIIEKRQSVAFWCNPISGHATLYWYQQILGQGPKLLIQFQNNGVVDDSQLPKDRFSAERLKGVDSTLKIQPAKLEDSAVYLCASSLTGVTGELFFGEGSRLTVL.

In its sample, this clone was seen once. The chain couples TRBV5-5 to TRBJ1-6, with a possible D match to TRBD1 (6 bases). Germline V CDR1 and CDR2: SGHKS, YYEKEE (reference sequence). The CDR3 length is 16 residues. V lost 2 bases and J 10 bases, leaving 19 bases between the germline ends. The CDR3 sequence is CASSFLGGDDGSPLHF. The DNA for the CDR3 is TGTGCCAGCAGCTTCCTAGGGGGGGACGACGGATCACCCCTCCACTTT.

This sequence joins TRBV5-1 and TRBJ1-4; D may be TRBD1 (5 bases). This CDR3 is 13 amino acids long. CDR1 and CDR2 (germline): SGHRS, YFSETQ. Trimming cost V 7 bases and J 4 bases, with 11 bases left between them. CDR3 residues: CASQGGDNEKLFF. The DNA of the CDR3 is TGCGCCAGCCAGGGCGGAGATAATGAAAAACTGTTTTTT.

This clone was seen just once. This rearrangement joins TRBV25-1 to TRBJ2-2, with D maybe TRBD1 (5 bases). The CDR3 is 12 amino acids. Between the trimmed V and J ends, which lost 9 bases and 2 bases, there was a span of 7 bases. Looked up from germline, CDR1 is MGHDK and CDR2 is SYGVNS. CDR3 amino acids: CASDRNTGELFF. The CDR3 region has the DNA TGTGCCAGTGACAGAAACACCGGGGAGCTGTTTTTT.

Written as DNA, the CDR3 is TGTGCCAGCAGCCCGCTCGATAGCTCCTACGAGCAGTACTTC. Protein product: CASSPLDSSYEQYF. The chain joins TRBV14 to TRBJ2-7; D remains unclear. The V end was cut by 4 bases, the J end by 0 bases, with 10 bases between. This CDR3 comprises 14 residues. Looked up from germline, CDR1 is SGHDN and CDR2 is FVKESK.

The J gene is TRBJ2-1, the V gene TRBV10-3; D call uncertain. Germline V lookup: CDR1 ENHRY, CDR2 SYGVKD. The ends were cut back, 8 bases at V and 2 bases at J, with 10 bases in the middle. The CDR3 totals 13 residues. This CDR3 is CAIGERTYNEQFF. CDR3 bases: TGTGCCATCGGCGAGAGGACCTACAATGAGCAGTTCTTC.

This clone was seen only a few times. The chain links TRBV5-5 to TRBJ2-7, with a weak D call TRBD2 (6 bases). The CDR3 is 15 amino acids. Between the trimmed V and J ends, which lost 4 bases and 1 base, there was a span of 15 bases. Germline lookup yields CDR1 SGHKS and CDR2 YYEKEE (reference sequence). Here the CDR3 reads CASSPSRGKSYEQYF. The CDR3 DNA sequence: TGTGCCAGCAGCCCTTCCCGGGGGAAATCCTACGAGCAGTACTTC.

A few counts support this clone. This sequence joins TRBV6-6 and TRBJ1-6; TRBD1 aligns across 10 bases. The V segment lost 8 bases and the J segment 5 bases; nucleotides outside the gene matches: 6. CDR1 is MNHNY, CDR2 SVGAGI, per germline (reference sequence). The CDR3 has 15 residues. The CDR3 DNA follows: TGTGCCAGCCGACCCGGGACAGGGGATAATTCACCCCTCCACTTT. Translation: CASRPGTGDNSPLHF.